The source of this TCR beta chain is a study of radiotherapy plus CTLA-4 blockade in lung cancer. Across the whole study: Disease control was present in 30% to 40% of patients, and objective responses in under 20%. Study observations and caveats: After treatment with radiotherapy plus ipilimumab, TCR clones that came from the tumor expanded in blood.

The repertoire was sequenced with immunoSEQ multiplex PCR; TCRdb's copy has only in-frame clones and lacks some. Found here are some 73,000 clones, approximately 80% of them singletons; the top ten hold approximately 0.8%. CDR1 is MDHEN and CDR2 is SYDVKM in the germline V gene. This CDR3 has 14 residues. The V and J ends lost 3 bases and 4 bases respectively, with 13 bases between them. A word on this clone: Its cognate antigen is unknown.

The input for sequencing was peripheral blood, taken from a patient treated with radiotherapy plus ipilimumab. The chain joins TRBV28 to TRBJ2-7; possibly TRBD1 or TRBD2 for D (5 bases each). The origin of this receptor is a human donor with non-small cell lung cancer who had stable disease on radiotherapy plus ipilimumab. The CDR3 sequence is CASSLWGLLYEQYF. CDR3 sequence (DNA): TGTGCCAGCAGTTTGTGGGGGTTGTTATACGAGCAGTACTTC.